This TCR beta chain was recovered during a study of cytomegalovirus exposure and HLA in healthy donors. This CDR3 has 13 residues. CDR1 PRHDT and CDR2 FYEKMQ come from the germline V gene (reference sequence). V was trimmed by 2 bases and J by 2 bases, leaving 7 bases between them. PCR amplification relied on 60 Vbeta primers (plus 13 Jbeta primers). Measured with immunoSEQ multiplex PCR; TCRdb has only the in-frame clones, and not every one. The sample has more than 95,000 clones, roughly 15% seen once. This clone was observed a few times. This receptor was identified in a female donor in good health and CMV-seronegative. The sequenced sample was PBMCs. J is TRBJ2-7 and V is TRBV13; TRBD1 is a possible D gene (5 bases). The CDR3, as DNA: TGTGCCAGCAGCTTAACAGGCACCTACGAGCAGTACTTC. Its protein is CASSLTGTYEQYF.